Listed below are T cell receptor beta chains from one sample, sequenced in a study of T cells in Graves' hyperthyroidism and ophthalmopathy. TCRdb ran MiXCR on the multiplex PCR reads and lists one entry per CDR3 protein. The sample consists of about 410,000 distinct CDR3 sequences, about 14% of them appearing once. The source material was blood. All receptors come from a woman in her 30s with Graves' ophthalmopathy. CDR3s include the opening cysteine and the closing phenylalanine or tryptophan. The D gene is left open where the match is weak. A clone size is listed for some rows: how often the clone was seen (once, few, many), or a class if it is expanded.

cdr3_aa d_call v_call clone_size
CASSEWGQGPPLHF TRBD1 TRBV2 many
CSARRDRVREQYF TRBD1 TRBV20-1 many
CASSFMIGTRSYEQYF NA TRBV12-3/TRBV12-4 many
CASSPHLAGGSDTQYF TRBD2 TRBV7-3 few
CASKRSGAGEIQYF TRBD2 TRBV19 NA
CASSLGASGASYEQYF TRBD2 TRBV13 NA
CATSREAGREQFF NA TRBV15 NA
CSARDYRGHDYGYTF NA TRBV20-1 many
CASSGRVLFF NA TRBV2 NA
CASSLRTLYDQPQHF NA TRBV19 NA
CASRLPGGINGYTF NA TRBV28 few
CASSKQGRDTEAFF TRBD1 TRBV5-1 many
CAVQGLGEQFF TRBD1 TRBV6-1 many
CASSQERVNYGYTF NA TRBV14 few
CASSLNPGQEATEQYF TRBD1 TRBV28 many
CAISESAKNIQYF NA TRBV10-3 few
CSALGQASSYEQYF NA TRBV29-1 NA
CSASRLAGGSGEQYF TRBD2 TRBV20-1 many
CASSIAGAGWPGELFF NA TRBV19 few
CASRPSDRGLGGNHF TRBD1 TRBV6-2/TRBV6-3 many
CASGLGTGAYNSPLHF NA TRBV12-5 NA